Sequencing of this TCR beta chain was carried out in a study of identical twins. The CDR3 is 15 amino acids. V lost 5 bases to trimming and J lost 0 bases, with 14 bases between them. TCRdb analysed the 5' RACE reads with MiXCR anew, one entry per CDR3 protein. The sample has 260,000 or so distinct CDR3 sequences; roughly 7.5% are singletons. These data were also reused for a study on yellow fever vaccine responses in identical twins.

V usage is TRBV12-3 or TRBV12-4 and J usage is TRBJ2-7; D may be TRBD1 (6 bases). Specimen: CD8+ T cells sorted from blood. The TCR comes from a woman between 18 and 29 years old in good health. The DNA of the CDR3 is TGTGCCAGCAGTCTCGACAGGTCTGACTCCTACGAGCAGTACTTC. This codes for CASSLDRSDSYEQYF.